Presented here are 32 T cell receptor beta chains from one specimen sequenced in a study of neurological immune-mediated disorders. Each CDR3 protein gets one entry after TCRdb re-called the 5' RACE reads with MiXCR. In the table there are under 80,000 distinct CDR3 sequences, less than 6% of which are singletons. Sample: PBMCs. Receptor source: a woman in her forties or fifties with multiple sclerosis.

This clonotype was counted many times. The chain has TRBV7-2 and TRBJ2-7; tentative D call: TRBD1 (6 bases). There are 15 residues in the CDR3. The germline gives CDR1 SGHTA, CDR2 FQGNSA. Trimming removed 5 bases from V and 7 bases from J, with 21 bases in between. CDR3: CASSPLGIQGWEQYV. DNA of the CDR3: TGTGCCAGCAGCCCCCTGGGGATACAGGGATGGGAGCAGTACGTC.

This clonotype showed up many times. V is TRBV7-3 and J is TRBJ1-6; the D gene is possibly TRBD1 (5 bases). The CDR3 spans 19 residues. V gave up 0 bases and J gave up 2 bases, with 17 bases separating them. Germline CDR1 reads SGHTA; CDR2 reads FQGTGA. CDR3 loop: CASSLTSSRVSAYNSPLHF. The CDR3 region has the DNA TGTGCCAGCAGCTTAACTTCAAGCAGGGTGTCGGCCTATAATTCACCCCTCCACTTT.

At least ten counts were recorded for this clonotype. This chain connects TRBV5-4 to TRBJ2-1; TRBD2 matches 9 bases. The CDR3 is made up of 16 amino acids. V was clipped by 4 bases and J by 3 bases; unmatched bases: 8. The V gene's germline CDR1 is SGHNT and CDR2 YYREEE (reference sequence). The chain's CDR3 is CASSNPGAGGYNEQFF. The CDR3 nucleotides are TGTGCCAGCAGCAACCCCGGAGCGGGGGGCTACAATGAGCAGTTCTTC.

The gene calls are TRBV6-1 and TRBJ2-3, with TRBD2 as a possible D gene (5 bases). Germline V gene lookup returns CDR1 MNHNS and CDR2 SASEGT. The CDR3 loop spans 15 amino acids. V was clipped by 6 bases and J by 0 bases, with 13 bases between them. CDR3 amino acids: CASSQLVPSTDTQYF. The CDR3 coding sequence is TGTGCCAGCAGCCAACTAGTCCCTAGCACAGATACGCAGTATTTT.

This clonotype has a handful of counts. The gene calls are TRBV18 and TRBJ1-1; D possibly corresponds to TRBD1 (6 bases). This CDR3 has 16 amino acids. The germline V gene encodes CDR1 KGHSH and CDR2 LQKENI. Deletions cut 6 bases from V and 0 bases from J, with 17 bases between. The CDR3 protein is CASSPMGAWVNTEAFF. In DNA, the CDR3 is TGTGCCAGCTCCCCTATGGGGGCCTGGGTGAACACTGAAGCTTTCTTT.

There are a few counts of this clonotype. V gene TRBV6-5 combines with J gene TRBJ2-3; D remains unclear. Looked up from germline, CDR1 is MNHEY and CDR2 is SVGAGI. V was cut by 6 bases and J by 5 bases, with 9 bases left in between. CDR3 length equals 12 residues. The DNA for the CDR3 is TGTGCCAGCAGCAAAATGGGAGATACGCAGTATTTT. This gives the protein CASSKMGDTQYF.

A few counts support this clonotype. V is TRBV5-1 and J is TRBJ2-5, with 8 bases identical to TRBD1. The junction had 5 bases not matched to a gene; V was cut back by 4 bases and J by 3 bases. The CDR3 length is 14 residues. CDR1 SGHRS and CDR2 YFSETQ come from the germline V gene. The DNA of the CDR3 is TGCGCCAGCAGCGGGGGACAGGTCGAAGAGACCCAGTACTTC. The encoded protein is CASSGGQVEETQYF.

The DNA for the CDR3 is TGCGCCAGCAGCTTAGGGGGAGAGGTTTCTGAAGCTTTCTTT. Translated, it gives CASSLGGEVSEAFF. The V and J genes are TRBV5-1 and TRBJ1-1; maybe TRBD1 (6 bases). Germline V gene lookup returns CDR1 SGHRS and CDR2 YFSETQ. The germline V and J ends were trimmed by 2 bases and 6 bases, with 14 bases remaining between them. The CDR3 is 14 residues long.

This clonotype was found many times. The chain recombines TRBV7-9 with TRBJ1-1; 7 bases fit TRBD1. The CDR3 is made up of 14 amino acids. The V gene's germline CDR1 is SEHNR and CDR2 FQNEAQ (reference sequence). V shed 2 bases and J 1 base; nucleotides not matched to a gene: 1. CDR3 sequence: CASSLRDRNTEAFF. CDR3 coding DNA: TGTGCCAGCAGCTTACGGGACAGGAACACTGAAGCTTTCTTT.

This clonotype has at least ten counts. The CDR3 sequence is CASSLFEVAGTGELFF. Here the CDR3 DNA reads TGTGCCAGCAGCTTGTTTGAGGTGGCTGGCACCGGGGAGCTGTTTTTT. The chain carries TRBV5-5 and TRBJ2-2; D remains ambiguous. Trimming took off 1 base at V and 4 bases at J, with 14 bases between the two ends. The CDR3 length is 16 residues. CDR1 is SGHKS and CDR2 is YYEKEE in the germline V gene (reference sequence).

This clonotype was recorded at least ten times. Here the CDR3 reads CASSLDSRYNEQFF. The CDR3 region has the DNA TGCGCCAGCAGCTTGGACAGTCGATACAATGAGCAGTTCTTC. This chain uses TRBV5-1 with TRBJ2-1; D call uncertain. Trimming pared 0 bases from V and 4 bases from J, leaving 8 bases between. This CDR3 is built from 14 residues. Germline lookup yields CDR1 SGHRS and CDR2 YFSETQ.

This clonotype was found a few times. The chain has TRBV7-6 and TRBJ2-5; D is unresolved. CDR1 SGHVS and CDR2 FNYEAQ come from the germline V gene. This CDR3 contains 12 residues. V lost 3 bases and J lost 3, with 5 bases in between. The CDR3 region is CASSFSEETQYF. CDR3 sequence (DNA): TGTGCCAGCAGCTTTTCGGAAGAGACCCAGTACTTC.

This clonotype has at least ten counts. The CDR3 region has the DNA TGTGCCACCAGCAGAGAGGAGGAGGGGGGTGAGACCCAGTACTTC. Protein: CATSREEEGGETQYF. The rearrangement uses TRBV15 and TRBJ2-5; D tentatively fits TRBD1 or TRBD2 (6 bases each). This CDR3 contains 15 residues. V dropped 0 bases and J dropped 5 bases, with 13 bases sitting between them. Germline V gene lookup returns CDR1 LNHNV and CDR2 YYDKDF (reference sequence).

There are many counts of this clonotype. This chain uses TRBV12-3 or TRBV12-4 with TRBJ1-1; the match to TRBD1 covers 8 bases. There are 14 residues in the CDR3. V lost 4 bases, J lost 5 bases, and 6 bases stayed unmatched. CDR3 nucleotide sequence: TGTGCCAGCAGTTGGGGAACAGGGGGGACTGAAGCTTTCTTT. This gives the protein CASSWGTGGTEAFF.

This clonotype showed up many times. V usage is TRBV20-1 and J usage is TRBJ2-5; D gene uncertain. Germline values: CDR1 DFQATT, CDR2 SNEGSKA (reference sequence). This CDR3 has 17 amino acids. V dropped 0 bases and J dropped 5 bases, with 22 bases sitting between them. CDR3 DNA sequence: TGCAGTGCTAGAGAGCAAATGTTCCGCCTTGCGGACGAGACCCAGTACTTC. It is translated as CSAREQMFRLADETQYF.

This clonotype was seen at least ten times. The chain uses TRBV25-1 and TRBJ1-1; weak D call: TRBD1 (5 bases). Trimming removed 7 bases at V and 0 bases at J, with 12 bases between. This CDR3 has 14 residues. Germline lookup yields CDR1 MGHDK and CDR2 SYGVNS. The CDR3 region is CASTWGEMNTEAFF. In DNA form, the CDR3 reads TGTGCCAGCACGTGGGGGGAGATGAACACTGAAGCTTTCTTT.

Only a few counts were recorded for this clonotype. The junction differs from germline at one of its ends, possibly a read error. The gene calls are TRBV7-2 and TRBJ1-5, with D unresolved. The CDR3 has 15 amino acids. The germline CDR1 and CDR2 sequences are SGHTA and FQGNSA. CDR3: CASSTHWAGNQPQNF. The CDR3 DNA follows: TGTGCCAGCAGCACACACTGGGCGGGGAATCAGCCCCAGAATTTT. Supplemented by reference TRBV7-2 and TRBJ1-5, the full variable domain reads GAGVSQSPSNKVTEKGKDVELRCDPISGHTALYWYRQSLGQGLEFLIYFQGNSAPDKSGLPSDRFSAERTGGSVSTLTIQRTQQEDSAVYLCASSTHWAGNQPQNFGDGTRLSIL.

This clonotype was counted many times. A read error may be the cause here, since a much bigger clone is one base away. V usage is TRBV3-1 and J usage is TRBJ1-1; D perhaps matches TRBD1 (6 bases). The CDR3 is made up of 20 amino acids. Germline values: CDR1 LGHDT, CDR2 YNNKEL (reference sequence). The V end was cut by 0 bases, the J end by 1 base, with 24 bases between. CDR3 loop: CASSQEVLVLGAKGNTEAFF. The CDR3 region has the DNA TGTGCCAGCAGCCAAGAGGTCCTAGTGTTGGGGGCGAAAGGGAACACTGAAGCTTTCTTT.

This clonotype was counted many times. The rearrangement uses TRBV7-6 and TRBJ2-7; D may be TRBD2 (5 bases). The CDR3 is 13 residues long. CDR1 and CDR2 (germline): SGHVS, FNYEAQ. V was clipped by 4 bases and J by 6 bases, with 13 bases between them. The CDR3 here is CASSSTGSGEQYF. The CDR3 DNA reads TGTGCCAGCAGCTCGACGGGGTCGGGCGAGCAGTACTTC.

This clonotype was counted at least ten times. This chain connects TRBV11-2 to TRBJ1-6, with D possibly TRBD1 on 6 matching bases. V gave up 6 bases and J gave up 6 bases, with 15 bases separating them. Per the germline V gene, CDR1 is SGHAT and CDR2 is FQNNGV. This CDR3 is 15 amino acids long. CDR3 protein: CASRLITGFNSPLHF. CDR3 DNA: TGTGCCAGCAGATTAATAACAGGGTTTAATTCACCCCTCCACTTT.

With regard to this clonotype: This sequence may be a read error, since a much larger clone differs from it by one base. The chain has TRBV12-3 or TRBV12-4 and TRBJ1-2, with 8 positions matching TRBD1. The CDR3 is made up of 14 amino acids. Here the CDR3 DNA reads TGTGCCAACAGTTTAAGACAGGGGATCTACGGCTACACCTTC. Amino acid sequence: CANSLRQGIYGYTF.

This clonotype showed up many times. This chain uses TRBV14 with TRBJ2-6, with 7 bases fitting TRBD1. Germline assignment: CDR1 SGHDN and CDR2 FVKESK. CDR3 length: 16 residues. With 5 bases clipped from V and 1 base from J, the junction kept 5 bases outside the gene matches. The CDR3 coding sequence is TGTGCCAGCAGCGCCACACAGGGGTCTGGGGCCAACGTCCTGACTTTC. Translating gives CASSATQGSGANVLTF.

The V call is TRBV12-3 or TRBV12-4, the J call TRBJ1-2; 7 bases map to TRBD1. V trimming: 5 bases; J trimming: 8 bases; junction bases outside the gene matches: 14. CDR3 length equals 15 residues. The CDR3 protein is CASSHRTGTTGGYTF. CDR3 bases: TGTGCCAGCAGTCACCGGACAGGTACAACCGGGGGCTACACCTTC.

This clonotype was detected many times. The rearrangement uses TRBV12-3 or TRBV12-4 and TRBJ2-1; D call uncertain. The CDR3 has 12 amino acids. Trimming removed 6 bases at V and 6 bases at J, with 9 bases between. In nucleotides, the CDR3 is TGTGCCAGCAGCCCCAACTCCAATGAGCAGTTCTTC. Translating it yields CASSPNSNEQFF.

There are many counts of this clonotype. This sequence joins TRBV15 and TRBJ2-7; tentative D call: TRBD1 (6 bases). Looked up from germline, CDR1 is LNHNV and CDR2 is YYDKDF (reference sequence). V dropped 3 bases and J dropped 4 bases, with 13 bases sitting between them. This CDR3 is 14 amino acids long. This CDR3 is CATSRIQGTYEQYV. For the CDR3, the DNA is TGTGCCACCAGCAGGATACAGGGAACATACGAGCAGTACGTC.

This clonotype was seen many times. V is TRBV10-3 and J is TRBJ2-1; 8 bases agree with TRBD1. J was trimmed by 8 bases and V by 10 bases; bases with no gene match: 4. The germline gives CDR1 ENHRY, CDR2 SYGVKD. The CDR3 has 11 amino acids. The CDR3 is CASNRGDEQFF. DNA for the CDR3: TGTGCCAGCAACAGGGGGGATGAGCAGTTCTTC.

This clonotype has a single count. This may be a read error, as it is one base from a much larger clone. This chain joins TRBV12-3 or TRBV12-4 and TRBJ2-1; possibly TRBD2 for D (5 bases). The CDR3 loop spans 12 amino acids. V dropped 9 bases and J dropped 9 bases, with 15 bases sitting between them. The CDR3 sequence: CARREGVGEQFF. The DNA of the CDR3 is TGTGCCAGAAGAGAGGGCGTGGGTGAGCAGTTCTTC.

Only a few counts were recorded for this clonotype. The rearrangement links TRBV6-2 or TRBV6-3 to TRBJ2-2; D is perhaps TRBD1 (6 bases). V was trimmed by 6 bases and J by 0 bases, leaving 17 bases between them. The CDR3 sequence is 17 residues long. Germline CDR1 is MNHEY and CDR2 is SVGEGT. CDR3 region: CASRRAAGVANTGELFF. Here the CDR3 DNA reads TGTGCCAGCAGACGCGCCGCAGGGGTGGCGAACACCGGGGAGCTGTTTTTT.

This clonotype occurred many times. The chain is built from TRBV6-6 and TRBJ1-1; the D gene is possibly TRBD1 (5 bases). The CDR3 totals 14 residues. V dropped 7 bases and J dropped 1 base, with 13 bases sitting between them. CDR1 MNHNY and CDR2 SVGAGI come from the germline V gene (reference sequence). The DNA for the CDR3 is TGTGCCAGCACCGTCCATACAGGGAACACTGAAGCTTTCTTT. Translating it yields CASTVHTGNTEAFF.

This clonotype was detected ten times or more. This chain joins TRBV5-1 and TRBJ1-2; no clear D gene. V lost 2 bases and J 8 bases, leaving 10 bases between the germline ends. The CDR3 totals 12 residues. The germline CDR1 and CDR2 sequences are SGHRS and YFSETQ. CDR3 in amino acids: CASSLGSEGYTF. CDR3 nucleotides: TGCGCCAGCAGCTTAGGTTCCGAGGGCTACACCTTC.

This clonotype has a count of ten or more. The chain is built from TRBV9 and TRBJ2-7, with TRBD1 matching 7 bases. The junction had 5 bases not matched to a gene; V was cut back by 4 bases and J by 1 base. CDR1 is SGDLS, CDR2 YYNGEE, per germline. The CDR3 has 14 amino acids. CDR3 DNA sequence: TGTGCCAGCAGCAAGTCGACAGGGTCCTACGAGCAGTACTTC. Translating it yields CASSKSTGSYEQYF.

This clonotype occurred many times. The chain is built from TRBV5-5 and TRBJ2-7, with no clear D. The CDR3 contains 16 residues. V was trimmed by 4 bases and J by 0 bases, leaving 17 bases between them. The germline gives CDR1 SGHKS, CDR2 YYEKEE (reference sequence). CDR3: CASSHRSNFLSYEQYF. DNA of the CDR3: TGTGCCAGCAGCCACCGGTCGAACTTCCTCTCCTACGAGCAGTACTTC.